The entry below gives a single T cell receptor (beta chain) sequence along with its context. Its antigen remains unknown. These data come from a study of early stage breast cancer tumors. Study details: Among around 12 ER+/PR+/HER2- tumors, eight were ductal, four lobular.

The germline V gene has CDR1 KGHSH and CDR2 LQKENI. V was pared by 1 base and J by 7 bases, with 10 bases between. The CDR3 covers 13 residues. Data came from immunoSEQ multiplex PCR; TCRdb stores just in-frame clones and leaves some out. The table includes 51,000 or so clones, about 80% detected once. Study outcomes and limitations: Tumor and normal breast were distinguished via blood comparison in most of the 16 patients.

The chain carries TRBV18 and TRBJ2-5, with a possible D match to TRBD1 (5 bases). The sample comprised blood. The source is a person between 50 and 60 years old with breast cancer. The CDR3 nucleotides read TGTGCCAGCTCACCACGGGCAACAGGGACCCAGTACTTC. Amino acids: CASSPRATGTQYF.